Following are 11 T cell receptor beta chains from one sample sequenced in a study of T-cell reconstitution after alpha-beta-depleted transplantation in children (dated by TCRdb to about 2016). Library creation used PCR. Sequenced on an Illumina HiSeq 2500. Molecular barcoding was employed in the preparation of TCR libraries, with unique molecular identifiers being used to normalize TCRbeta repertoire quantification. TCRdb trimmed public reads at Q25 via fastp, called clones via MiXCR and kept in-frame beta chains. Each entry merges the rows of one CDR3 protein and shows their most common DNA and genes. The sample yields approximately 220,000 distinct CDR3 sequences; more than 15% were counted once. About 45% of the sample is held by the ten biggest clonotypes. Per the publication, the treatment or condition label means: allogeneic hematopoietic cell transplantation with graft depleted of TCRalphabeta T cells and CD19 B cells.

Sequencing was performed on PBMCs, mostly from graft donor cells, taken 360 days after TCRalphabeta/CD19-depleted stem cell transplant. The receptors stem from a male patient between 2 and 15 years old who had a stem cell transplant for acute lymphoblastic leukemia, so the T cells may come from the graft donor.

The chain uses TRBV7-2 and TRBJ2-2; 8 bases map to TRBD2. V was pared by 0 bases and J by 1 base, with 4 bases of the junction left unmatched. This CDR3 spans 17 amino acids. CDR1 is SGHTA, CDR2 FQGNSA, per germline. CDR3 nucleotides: TGTGCCAGCAGCTTAGCCGGGGGGGCCCTGAACACCGGGGAGCTGTTTTTT. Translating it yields CASSLAGGALNTGELFF.

This CDR3 reads CASRLGGVRGREQYF. The CDR3 DNA reads as TGTGCCAGCAGATTGGGTGGGGTTAGGGGGCGTGAGCAGTACTTC. The chain is built from TRBV6-1 and TRBJ2-7; TRBD1 matches at 7 bases. Germline V gene lookup returns CDR1 MNHNS and CDR2 SASEGT. V gave up 6 bases and J gave up 7 bases; unmatched junction bases: 15. The CDR3 sequence is 15 residues long.

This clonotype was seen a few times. The CDR3: CATDSGDTQYF. CDR3 DNA: TGTGCCACGGACTCTGGAGATACGCAGTATTTT. The chain has TRBV10-3 and TRBJ2-3, with D maybe TRBD2 (5 bases). CDR1 and CDR2 from the germline V gene are ENHRY and SYGVKD. Trimming removed 10 bases at V and 5 bases at J, with 10 bases between. The CDR3 has 11 amino acids.

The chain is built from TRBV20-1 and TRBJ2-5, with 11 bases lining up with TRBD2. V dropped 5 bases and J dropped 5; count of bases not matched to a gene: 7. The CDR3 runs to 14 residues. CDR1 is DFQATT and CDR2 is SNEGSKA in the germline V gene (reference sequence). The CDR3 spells CSAALAGGFETQYF. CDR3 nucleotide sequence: TGCAGTGCTGCCCTAGCGGGAGGATTTGAGACCCAGTACTTC.

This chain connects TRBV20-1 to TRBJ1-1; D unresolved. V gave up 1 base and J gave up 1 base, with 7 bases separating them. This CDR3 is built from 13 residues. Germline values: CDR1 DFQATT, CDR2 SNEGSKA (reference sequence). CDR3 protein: CSARVETNTEAFF. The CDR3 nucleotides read TGCAGTGCTAGAGTAGAGACGAACACTGAAGCTTTCTTT.

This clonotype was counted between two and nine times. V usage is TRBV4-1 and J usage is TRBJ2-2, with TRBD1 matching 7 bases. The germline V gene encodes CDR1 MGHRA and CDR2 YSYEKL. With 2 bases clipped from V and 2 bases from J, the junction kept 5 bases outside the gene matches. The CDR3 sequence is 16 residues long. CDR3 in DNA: TGCGCCAGCAGCCAATTTAGGGGGCTTAACACCGGGGAGCTGTTTTTT. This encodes CASSQFRGLNTGELFF.

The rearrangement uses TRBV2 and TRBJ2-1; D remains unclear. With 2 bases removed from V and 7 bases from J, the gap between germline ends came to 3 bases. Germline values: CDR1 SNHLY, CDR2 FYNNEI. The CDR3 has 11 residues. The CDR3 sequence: CASSELNEQFF. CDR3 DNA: TGTGCCAGCAGTGAATTAAATGAGCAGTTCTTC.

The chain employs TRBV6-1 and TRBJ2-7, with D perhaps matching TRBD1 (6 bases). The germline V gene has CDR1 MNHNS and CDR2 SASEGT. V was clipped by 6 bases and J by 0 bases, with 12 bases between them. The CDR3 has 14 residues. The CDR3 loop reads CASSIQGISYEQYF. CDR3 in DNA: TGTGCCAGCAGCATACAGGGAATCTCCTACGAGCAGTACTTC.

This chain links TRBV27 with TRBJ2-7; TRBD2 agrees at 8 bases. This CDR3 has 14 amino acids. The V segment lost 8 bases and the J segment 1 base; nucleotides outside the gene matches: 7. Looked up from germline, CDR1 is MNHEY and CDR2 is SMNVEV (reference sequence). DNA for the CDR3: TGTGCCAGCCGCCGGGGGACTAGTTCCTACGAGCAGTACTTC. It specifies CASRRGTSSYEQYF.

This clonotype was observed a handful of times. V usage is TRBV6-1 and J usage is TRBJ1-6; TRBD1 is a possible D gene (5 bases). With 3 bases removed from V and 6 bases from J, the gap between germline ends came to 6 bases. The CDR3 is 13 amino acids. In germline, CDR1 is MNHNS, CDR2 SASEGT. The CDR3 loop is CASSEGTNSPLHF. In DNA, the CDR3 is TGTGCCAGCAGTGAGGGGACTAATTCACCCCTCCACTTT.

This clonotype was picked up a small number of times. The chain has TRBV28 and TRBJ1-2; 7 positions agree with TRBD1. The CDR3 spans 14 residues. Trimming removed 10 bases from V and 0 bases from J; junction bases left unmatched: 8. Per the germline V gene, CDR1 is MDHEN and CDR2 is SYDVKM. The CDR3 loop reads CATRPGTANYGYTF. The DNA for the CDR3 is TGTGCCACCCGTCCAGGGACAGCTAACTATGGCTACACCTTC.